This T cell receptor beta chain was recorded in a study of blood T cell repertoires in COVID-19. Researchers sorted participants into cohorts using their self-reported clinical history. TCRdb's copy holds only in-frame clones and misses some; the assay was immunoSEQ multiplex PCR. The sample holds about 250,000 clones, 75% to 85% seen once. V gave up 3 bases and J gave up 0 bases, with 8 bases separating them. The CDR3 runs to 14 residues. CDR1 is LGHNA, CDR2 YSLEER, per germline. The chain combines TRBV4-3 with TRBJ1-1; D is perhaps TRBD1 (6 bases). The TCR was taken from a woman aged 50 to 65 with acute COVID-19. Sequences were obtained from PBMCs or T cells enriched from blood (not recorded which). As DNA, the CDR3 is TGCGCCAGCAGCCAGACAGGAATGAACACTGAAGCTTTCTTT. Translated, it gives CASSQTGMNTEAFF.